Here is one T cell receptor (beta chain) with its context. The antigen remains unidentified. The sample is drawn from a study of cytomegalovirus exposure and HLA in healthy donors. Measured with immunoSEQ multiplex PCR; TCRdb has only the in-frame clones, and not every one. The sample lists roughly 130,000 clones, 88% occurring once. Study-wide points: As was reported, the classifier diagnosed cytomegalovirus status with high specificity and sensitivity.

Germline CDR1 and CDR2: MNHEY and SMNVEV (reference sequence). The CDR3 sequence is 15 residues long. With V trimmed by 6 bases and J by 2 bases, 4 bases remained unmatched. The sample taken for sequencing was PBMCs. The origin of this receptor is a man aged 25 to 45 in good health and CMV-seronegative. The chain is built from TRBV27 and TRBJ1-5; 10 positions agree with TRBD1. The CDR3 DNA reads as TGTGCCAGCAGATCCGGGACAGGGGGCAATCAGCCCCAGCATTTT. The encoded protein is CASRSGTGGNQPQHF.